Presented here are 27 T cell receptor beta chains from one specimen sequenced in a study of blood T cell repertoires in COVID-19. Assay: immunoSEQ multiplex PCR; the TCRdb copy retains only in-frame clones and omits some. The repertoire holds approximately 100,000 clones, with about 90% as singletons. Sequenced sample: peripheral blood. Source of these receptors: a human donor with COVID-19, enrolled during active disease. The donor label of this sample is uncertain.

The V gene is TRBV11-3, the J gene TRBJ1-4; perhaps TRBD1 as D (6 bases). Germline CDR1 SGHNT, CDR2 YENEEA. Deletions cut 5 bases from V and 7 bases from J, with 14 bases between. The CDR3 runs to 14 residues. CDR3 sequence (DNA): TGTGCCAGCAGCCCCCCAGGGGCGGGTGAAAAACTGTTTTTT. Translating it yields CASSPPGAGEKLFF. The full variable domain, completed using reference TRBV11-3 and TRBJ1-4, is EAGVVQSPRYKIIEKKQPVAFWCNPISGHNTLYWYLQNLGQGPELLIRYENEEAVDDSQLPKDRFSAERLKGVDSTLKIQPAELGDSAVYLCASSPPGAGEKLFFGSGTQLSVL.

The gene calls are TRBV11-2 and TRBJ2-3, with 7 nucleotides matching TRBD2. The CDR3 covers 15 residues. Germline trimming cut 5 bases from V and 0 bases from J; bases unmatched to any gene: 5. Germline assignment: CDR1 SGHAT and CDR2 FQNNGV. CDR3 region: CASSPLAVSTDTQYF. In DNA form, the CDR3 reads TGTGCCAGCAGCCCGCTAGCGGTTAGCACAGATACGCAGTATTTT.

This chain links TRBV13 with TRBJ2-7; maybe TRBD1 (5 bases). Per germline, CDR1 PRHDT and CDR2 FYEKMQ (reference sequence). V lost 2 bases and J 2 bases, leaving 7 bases between the germline ends. The CDR3 has 13 residues. CDR3 residues: CASSLLGAYEQYF. CDR3 bases: TGTGCCAGCAGCTTATTAGGGGCCTACGAGCAGTACTTC. Full variable domain (rest looked up from reference TRBV13 and TRBJ2-7): AAGVIQSPRHLIKEKRETATLKCYPIPRHDTVYWYQQGPGQDPQFLISFYEKMQSDKGSIPDRFSAQQFSDYHSELNMSSLELGDSALYFCASSLLGAYEQYFGPGTRLTVT.

This chain uses TRBV28 with TRBJ2-3, with TRBD2 as a possible D gene (6 bases). There are 12 residues in the CDR3. Germline V gives CDR1 MDHEN, CDR2 SYDVKM. Between the trimmed V and J ends, which lost 5 bases and 9 bases, there was a span of 12 bases. The CDR3 bases are TGTGCCAGCAGTCTGCTGCGGGACACGCAGTATTTT. It codes for CASSLLRDTQYF. Combining the CDR3 with reference TRBV28 and TRBJ2-3 gives the whole variable domain DVKVTQSSRYLVKRTGEKVFLECVQDMDHENMFWYRQDPGLGLRLIYFSYDVKMKEKGDIPEGYSVSREKKERFSLILESASTNQTSMYLCASSLLRDTQYFGPGTRLTVL.

This chain uses TRBV11-2 with TRBJ1-5, with D hard to call. Trimming left V 1 base short and J 0 bases short, with 4 bases between. This CDR3 region has 14 residues. The germline V gene has CDR1 SGHAT and CDR2 FQNNGV. The CDR3 sequence is CASSLAGSNQPQHF. The CDR3 region has the DNA TGTGCCAGCAGCTTAGCCGGTAGCAATCAGCCCCAGCATTTT.

The rearrangement uses TRBV7-9 and TRBJ2-2, with D possibly matching TRBD2 (6 bases). The CDR3 spans 15 residues. Trimming removed 10 bases from V and 0 bases from J, with 15 bases in between. Per the germline V gene, CDR1 is SEHNR and CDR2 is FQNEAQ (reference sequence). The CDR3 protein is CAIGQRVPNTGELFF. CDR3 in DNA: TGTGCCATTGGTCAGCGGGTCCCGAACACCGGGGAGCTGTTTTTT.

The rearrangement joins TRBV27 to TRBJ1-1; a weak D match, TRBD1 (6 bases). This CDR3 is built from 14 residues. V was shortened by 4 bases and J by 4 bases, with 13 bases between the two germline ends. Germline lookup yields CDR1 MNHEY and CDR2 SMNVEV (reference sequence). The CDR3 DNA reads as TGTGCCAGCAGTTCGCCAGGGGCAGGCACTGAAGCTTTCTTT. It encodes CASSSPGAGTEAFF.

The J gene is TRBJ1-4, the V gene TRBV7-2; D perhaps matches TRBD1 (6 bases). Germline V gene lookup returns CDR1 SGHTA and CDR2 FQGNSA. The ends were cut back, 2 bases at V and 7 bases at J, with 14 bases in the middle. The CDR3 spans 15 residues. The CDR3, as DNA: TGTGCCAGCAGCTTACAAGCAGGGGAGTTTGAAAAACTGTTTTTT. It specifies CASSLQAGEFEKLFF.

The V gene is TRBV4-2, the J gene TRBJ2-3; D is possibly TRBD2 (5 bases). The CDR3 has 18 residues. V gave up 0 bases and J gave up 0 bases, with 16 bases separating them. Germline V gives CDR1 LGHNA, CDR2 YNFKEQ. The CDR3 loop reads CASSQDERRLSSTDTQYF. Written as DNA, the CDR3 is TGTGCCAGCAGCCAAGATGAACGGAGGTTATCTAGCACAGATACGCAGTATTTT.

This sequence joins TRBV4-1 and TRBJ2-7; 7 nucleotides agree with TRBD2. The V and J ends lost 2 bases and 3 bases, in that order; junction bases with no gene match: 10. CDR3 length: 16 amino acids. The V gene's germline CDR1 is MGHRA and CDR2 YSYEKL. The CDR3 DNA is TGCGCCAGCAGCCAACATGGGGGGGAATCCGGCTACGAGCAGTACTTC. Translation: CASSQHGGESGYEQYF.

The chain has TRBV2 and TRBJ2-1, with 13 bases identical to TRBD2. This CDR3 is built from 17 residues. Per germline, CDR1 SNHLY and CDR2 FYNNEI. The V gene end was trimmed by 11 bases and the J gene end by 5 bases; junction bases not matched to a gene: 15. CDR3 residues: CALGLAGANALDNEQFF. CDR3 coding DNA: TGTGCCCTAGGACTAGCGGGGGCCAACGCACTCGACAATGAGCAGTTCTTC.

This chain links TRBV5-4 with TRBJ2-7, with D hard to call. The germline V gene encodes CDR1 SGHNT and CDR2 YYREEE (reference sequence). The V and J ends lost 4 bases and 0 bases respectively, with 11 bases between them. This CDR3 comprises 14 residues. CDR3 coding DNA: TGTGCCAGCAGCCCCCGGTCGAGCTCCTACGAGCAGTACTTC. Translation gives CASSPRSSSYEQYF.

This sequence joins TRBV6-5 and TRBJ1-1, with D unclear. Trimming took off 7 bases at V and 1 base at J, with 13 bases between the two ends. The V gene's germline CDR1 is MNHEY and CDR2 SVGAGI. The CDR3 length is 14 residues. The CDR3, as DNA: TGTGCCAGCACACGCAGATTTAAGAACACTGAAGCTTTCTTT. As protein: CASTRRFKNTEAFF.

The chain carries TRBV27 and TRBJ1-2, with a possible D match to TRBD1 (5 bases). Trimming took 2 bases from V and 3 from J, leaving 10 bases between them. Germline V gives CDR1 MNHEY, CDR2 SMNVEV (reference sequence). The CDR3 runs to 14 residues. The CDR3 reads CASSLQAGDYGYTF. The CDR3 bases are TGTGCCAGCAGTTTACAGGCGGGGGACTATGGCTACACCTTC.

The chain joins TRBV12-2 to TRBJ2-7; whether TRBD2, the table's D call, matches the DNA was not checked. TRBV12-2 is described as a pseudogene. The CDR3 runs 19 residues. CDR3 nucleotide sequence: TGTGCAAGTCGCCCGAACGTCAGGACGGGAGGGGAGAGCTCCTACGAGCAGTACTTC. As protein: CASRPNVRTGGESSYEQYF.

Here the CDR3 reads CASSIERGYEQFF. The CDR3 coding sequence is TGTGCCAGTAGTATTGAACGGGGTTATGAGCAGTTCTTC. The chain combines TRBV19 with TRBJ2-1, with D possibly matching TRBD2 (5 bases). Per the germline V gene, CDR1 is LNHDA and CDR2 is SQIVND (reference sequence). The CDR3 is 13 amino acids. V lost 3 bases, J lost 8 bases, and 11 bases lay in between.

The V gene is TRBV28, the J gene TRBJ2-7; 8 positions agree with TRBD1. The CDR3 totals 15 residues. CDR1 and CDR2 from the germline V gene are MDHEN and SYDVKM. The junction had 8 bases not matched to a gene; V was cut back by 4 bases and J by 3 bases. CDR3 in DNA: TGTGCCAGCAGTTCCTCCGGACAGGGCCACTACGAGCAGTACTTC. The encoded protein is CASSSSGQGHYEQYF.

The J gene is TRBJ2-7, the V gene TRBV5-1; tentative D call: TRBD1 (5 bases). The CDR3 sequence is 15 residues long. The V gene lost 4 bases and the J gene lost 0 bases, with 14 bases spanning the gap. The germline CDR1 and CDR2 sequences are SGHRS and YFSETQ. The CDR3 nucleotides are TGCGCCAGCAGCAATCTGGGGCCGTACTCCTACGAGCAGTACTTC. Protein sequence: CASSNLGPYSYEQYF.

J is TRBJ1-6 and V is TRBV27; D gene ambiguous. The CDR3 loop spans 15 amino acids. V was pared by 5 bases and J by 10 bases, with 18 bases between. CDR1 MNHEY and CDR2 SMNVEV come from the germline V gene (reference sequence). The CDR3 coding sequence is TGTGCCAGCAGTCCCCTGTCGGGGTTGGCGTCACCCCTCCACTTT. This sequence encodes CASSPLSGLASPLHF.

V is TRBV29-1 and J is TRBJ2-1; 10 nucleotides match TRBD2. J gave up 7 bases and V 6 bases, and 12 bases lay outside the gene matches. The CDR3 loop spans 15 amino acids. Germline values: CDR1 SQVTM, CDR2 ANQGSEA. The CDR3 loop is CSVRQPGLALNEQFF. DNA for the CDR3: TGCAGCGTGCGACAACCGGGACTAGCGTTGAATGAGCAGTTCTTC.

The rearrangement uses TRBV12-3 or TRBV12-4 and TRBJ2-5, with D tentatively TRBD2 (6 bases). V lost 4 bases, J lost 5 bases, and 8 bases lay in between. This CDR3 is 12 amino acids long. The CDR3 loop reads CASSSGGETQYF. CDR3 DNA: TGTGCCAGCAGTTCCGGAGGGGAGACCCAGTACTTC.

The V and J genes are TRBV13 and TRBJ1-2; a weak D match, TRBD1 (5 bases). The CDR3 extends over 14 amino acids. CDR1 and CDR2 from the germline V gene are PRHDT and FYEKMQ (reference sequence). Trimming took 0 bases from V and 3 from J, leaving 8 bases between them. The CDR3 sequence is CASSLGQGDYGYTF. CDR3 in DNA: TGTGCCAGCAGCTTAGGGCAGGGTGACTATGGCTACACCTTC.

The chain recombines TRBV2 with TRBJ2-6, with a weak D call TRBD1 (6 bases). Germline values: CDR1 SNHLY, CDR2 FYNNEI. CDR3 length: 16 residues. V gave up 4 bases and J gave up 0 bases, with 10 bases separating them. CDR3 protein: CASSVEGVSGANVLTF. The CDR3 bases are TGTGCCAGCAGTGTAGAGGGGGTCTCTGGGGCCAACGTCCTGACTTTC.

The rearrangement joins TRBV5-6 to TRBJ1-6, with 7 bases aligning to TRBD1. V lost 4 bases and J lost 4; bases outside the gene matches: 5. The CDR3 spans 15 residues. Germline values: CDR1 SGHDT, CDR2 YYEEEE. The CDR3 loop is CASSLETGYNSPLHF. The CDR3 DNA follows: TGTGCCAGCAGCCTGGAGACAGGGTATAATTCACCCCTCCACTTT.

This sequence joins TRBV10-2 and TRBJ1-2, with TRBD1 as a possible D gene (5 bases). The CDR3 totals 14 residues. Trimming took 0 bases from V and 3 from J, leaving 8 bases between them. Germline V gives CDR1 WSHSY, CDR2 SAAADI. The DNA of the CDR3 is TGCGCCAGCAGTGAGTCTGACAGCTACTATGGCTACACCTTC. Translated, it gives CASSESDSYYGYTF.

The CDR3 region has the DNA TGTGCCAGCAGCGTCGGTGCTTCCTACGAGCAGTACTTC. This encodes CASSVGASYEQYF. The V and J genes are TRBV9 and TRBJ2-7; D ambiguous. The germline gives CDR1 SGDLS, CDR2 YYNGEE. The germline V and J ends were trimmed by 2 bases and 1 base, with 7 bases remaining between them. The CDR3 has 13 residues.

This chain connects TRBV7-3 to TRBJ2-3, with D unresolved. CDR3 length: 13 amino acids. Germline assignment: CDR1 SGHTA and CDR2 FQGTGA. The ends were cut back, 6 bases at V and 0 bases at J, with 7 bases in the middle. CDR3 sequence (DNA): TGTGCCAGCAGGGGCCCTAGCACAGATACGCAGTATTTT. This sequence encodes CASRGPSTDTQYF.